This TCR beta chain is from a study of blood T cell repertoires in COVID-19 (dated by TCRdb to between 2020 and 2021). Looking at the study overall: Samples covering the acute and convalescent phases of COVID-19 were provided by collaborators in the United States, Italy and Spain. The prospective study material was composed of cDNA or gDNA derived from T cells, B-cell-depleted T cells, or PBMCs. Deeply sampled blood TCRbeta repertoires from subjects exposed to, actively infected with, or recovered from COVID-19 were included in the dataset. The repertoires were released in a freely available public database meant as a resource for research on the immune response to SARS-CoV-2. The samples were drawn from the first 160 participants of the ongoing ImmuneRACE study and from roughly 1,300 subjects provided by 6 global collaborators. Nearly every sample came with metadata listing a de-identified subject ID, COVID-19 status, age in years and sex. Where HLA class I and class II types were available, the types were taken from metadata supplied by the sample provider, not from assay-based typing.

The immunoSEQ Assay, a bias-controlled multiplex PCR, was used to amplify TCRbeta CDR3 regions from genomic DNA. Concerning the study's data processing: The number of nucleated cells in each sample was estimated from the amplification of reference gene primers within the assay. Sequence reads were collapsed and filtered to measure the absolute abundance of every unique TCRbeta CDR3 rearrangement. Productive Simpson clonality was computed per sample as the square root of Simpson's diversity index over productive rearrangements. Not all clones reach the TCRdb copy of this immuneACCESS table, which keeps in-frame sequences only. Checked studies attribute under half of the gap to unresolved V genes and leave the rest unexplained. V and J calls and clone size come straight from that table; D and trimming were deduced from the DNA. The sample table contains some 74,000 clones; only one count was recorded for 80% of them. Of the sample, more than 10% falls within the top ten clones.

Overall study outcomes, separate from this receptor: Clinical and demographic metadata were provided uncurated, with the amount varying by source and participant.

On this clone itself: It has no known antigen specificity. Qualities for individual bases were not recorded, and no much larger clone is one base off.

Trimming at the junction amounts to 6 bases on V and 3 bases on J, and the germline ends lie 12 bases apart. The CDR3 starts with the cysteine, ends with the phenylalanine, and has 13 residues. Only CDR3 DNA is held: 39 bases, read in frame from base 1. From a lookup of the germline V gene, CDR1 and CDR2 are SNHLY and FYNNEI. Each collaborating institution followed its own protocols to collect whole blood in K2EDTA tubes. Collaborator samples were shipped for TCRbeta analysis as frozen whole blood, isolated PBMCs, or DNA extracted from either sample type. This TCR came from a human donor in a cohort sampled during active COVID-19. Material: peripheral blood. The V and J genes are TRBV2 and TRBJ2-7; the D segment could be TRBD1, given 6 matching bases. The CDR3 sequence is CASRMTGLYEQYF. The nucleotide sequence is given as TGTGCCAGCAGGATGACAGGCCTCTACGAGCAGTACTTC.